The rows below give T cell receptor beta chains drawn from one sample of a study of ipilimumab plus nivolumab after autologous stem cell transplantation. The assay was immunoSEQ multiplex PCR, and TCRdb's table has in-frame clones only and misses some. This sample yields 15,000 or so clones, of which 81% are seen a single time; roughly a fifth belongs to the top ten. The source was PBMCs, collected in a trial of ipilimumab plus nivolumab as post-transplant consolidation. All receptors come from a male donor with diffuse large B-cell lymphoma. The CDR3 runs from the conserved cysteine through the conserved F or W. The D gene is left open where the match is weak. Size is omitted from some rows. Given values are once, few, many or a class for expanded clones.

V,D,size,J,DNA,CDR3
TRBV6-5,TRBD2,.,TRBJ2-1,TGTGCCAGCAGAATAGCGGGAGGGATCTACAATGAGCAGTTCTTC,CASRIAGGIYNEQFF
TRBV25-1,.,.,TRBJ1-3,TGTGCCAGCAGTGGATCTGGAAACACCATATATTTT,CASSGSGNTIYF
TRBV5-1,TRBD1,.,TRBJ1-1,TGCGCCAGCAAGGGACAGGGGCACACTGAAGCTTTCTTT,CASKGQGHTEAFF
TRBV11-1,TRBD2,.,TRBJ2-3,TGTGCCAGCAGCTCGACTAGCGGGATAATGGCAGATACGCAGTATTTT,CASSSTSGIMADTQYF
TRBV5-4,.,.,TRBJ2-1,TGTGCCAGCAGCTTGGAGAGGAGCTCCTACAATGAGCAGTTCTTC,CASSLERSSYNEQFF
TRBV5-6,.,.,TRBJ1-2,TGTGCCAGCAGCTTCAGGGCGTCTGGCTACACCTTC,CASSFRASGYTF
TRBV5-1,TRBD2,few,TRBJ2-7,TGCGCCAGCAGCTCGTCACTTAGGGAGGGCGAGCAGTACTTC,CASSSSLREGEQYF
TRBV21-1,.,.,TRBJ2-1,TGTGCCAGCAGTACTAAACTACACCATTCCGACAATGAGCAGTTCTTC,CASSTKLHHSDNEQFF
TRBV9,TRBD2,.,TRBJ2-1,TGTGCCAGCAGCGTAGAGTGGCTAGCGGGAGCGGAGCAGTTCTTC,CASSVEWLAGAEQFF
TRBV11-2,.,.,TRBJ2-1,TGTGCCAGCAGCTTCCTAGGCCCAGAGGGTGAGCAGTTCTTC,CASSFLGPEGEQFF
TRBV19,.,.,TRBJ2-2,TGTGCCAGTACAAGGACCGGGGAGCTGTTTTTT,CASTRTGELFF
TRBV21-1,.,.,TRBJ2-1,TGTGCCAGCAGCAAAATTTGGACTGGAGACAGCGGGGGATATGAGGGCAATGAGCAGTTCTTC,CASSKIWTGDSGGYEGNEQFF
TRBV5-5,.,.,TRBJ2-2,TGTGCCAGCAGCTTGGTTCAGGGGAAAGCGAACACCGGGGAGCTGTTTTTT,CASSLVQGKANTGELFF
TRBV5-8,TRBD2,.,TRBJ2-2,TGCGCCAGCAGCTGGCGAGCGGGGGAAACCGGGGAGCTGTTTTTT,CASSWRAGETGELFF
TRBV7-9,.,.,TRBJ2-3,TGTGCCAGCAGCAGCCTGCAGGGGGATACGCAGTATTTT,CASSSLQGDTQYF
TRBV7-9,TRBD2,.,TRBJ2-3,TGTGCCAGCAGCTCTCATAGCGGGGGCCCCACAGATACGCAGTATTTT,CASSSHSGGPTDTQYF
TRBV5-1,TRBD1,.,TRBJ2-5,TGCGCCAGCAGCAAGGACAGGGGGCTTGGTGAGCAGTACTTC,CASSKDRGLGEQYF
TRBV4-3,.,once,TRBJ1-1,TGCGCCAGCAGCCAAGGCCGGGCAGGGAACACTGAAGCTTTCTTT,CASSQGRAGNTEAFF
TRBV7-3,.,.,TRBJ2-2,TGTGCCAGCAGCTCCGGGGGCACCGGGGAGCTGTTTTTT,CASSSGGTGELFF
TRBV7-7,.,.,TRBJ2-2,TGTGCTAGCAGCCGAGGAGGTTCCGGGGAGCTGTTTTTT,CASSRGGSGELFF
TRBV7-2,TRBD2,medium-sized,TRBJ2-1,TGTGCCAGCAGCTTAGCGGTAACTAGCGGGGGGTTCAATGAGCAGTTCTTC,CASSLAVTSGGFNEQFF
TRBV5-6,.,medium-sized,TRBJ1-2,TGTGCCAGCAGCTTGATTAGTGGTGACCCGAACGCTAGGGGCTACACCTTC,CASSLISGDPNARGYTF
TRBV2,.,.,TRBJ2-3,TGTGCCAGCTCGTTCTCGGACACAGATACGCAGTATTTT,CASSFSDTDTQYF
TRBV30,.,.,TRBJ1-2,TGTGCCGGACTGGGGTGGGACTATGGCTACACCTTC,CAGLGWDYGYTF
TRBV30,.,.,TRBJ1-1,TGTGCCTGGACCTCTTTCGGGGCGAACACTGAAGCTTTCTTT,CAWTSFGANTEAFF
TRBV7-9,TRBD2,.,TRBJ2-1,TGTGCCAGCAGCCGGGGGGCCTACAATGAGCAGTTCTTC,CASSRGAYNEQFF
TRBV9,TRBD1,.,TRBJ2-5,TGTGCCAGCAGCTCAGAGTCAGGGGGAGAGACCCAGTACTTC,CASSSESGGETQYF
TRBV7-3,.,.,TRBJ2-1,TGTGCCAGCAGGGAAGCGGCTCGAAGTGAGCAGTTCTTC,CASREAARSEQFF
TRBV7-3,.,.,TRBJ1-1,TGTGCCAGCAGCAGAACCGGGACCCCTGAAGCTTTCTTT,CASSRTGTPEAFF
TRBV5-1,.,.,TRBJ1-2,TGCGCCAGCAGCTTGATGCTCAACTATGGCTACACCTTC,CASSLMLNYGYTF
TRBV2,.,.,TRBJ1-2,TGTGCCAGCAGCAGGAGTAACTATGGCTACACCTTC,CASSRSNYGYTF
TRBV2,.,.,TRBJ2-7,TGTGCTCCTGGTGGGTTCTCCTACGAGCAGTACTTC,CAPGGFSYEQYF